What follows are 8 T cell receptor beta chains derived from one specimen sequenced in a study of T cell responses to AZD1222 COVID-19 vaccine. Repertoires were generated with immunoSEQ multiplex PCR, while TCRdb's copy carries only in-frame clones and drops some. The table lists around 120,000 clones, 75% to 90% of them singletons. Sequences were derived from peripheral blood, sampled on day 0 of MenACWY control vaccination. All receptors derive from an adult in good health.

This chain links TRBV3-1 (or the pseudogene TRBV3-2) with TRBJ2-1, with D possibly matching TRBD2 (6 bases). CDR1 is LGHDT and CDR2 is YNNKEL in the germline V gene (reference sequence). Trimming stripped 7 bases from V and 2 bases from J, with 12 bases between. This CDR3 contains 14 residues. DNA for the CDR3: TGTGCCAGCACCCGAGGCGGGGCCTACAATGAGCAGTTCTTC. It translates to CASTRGGAYNEQFF.

The J gene is TRBJ1-6, the V gene TRBV18; D is perhaps TRBD1 (5 bases). CDR3 size: 14 residues. V was clipped by 3 bases and J by 5 bases, with 8 bases between them. Germline loops: CDR1 KGHSH, CDR2 LQKENI. The CDR3 loop is CASSPGLNNSPLHF. In DNA, the CDR3 is TGTGCCAGCTCACCGGGGCTGAATAATTCACCCCTCCACTTT. The full variable domain, its missing parts supplied by reference TRBV18 and TRBJ1-6, is NAGVMQNPRHLVRRRGQEARLRCSPMKGHSHVYWYRQLPEEGLKFMVYLQKENIIDESGMPKERFSAEFPKEGPSILRIQQVVRGDSAAYFCASSPGLNNSPLHFGNGTRLTVT.

V is TRBV20-1 and J is TRBJ1-1, with TRBD1 as a possible D gene (5 bases). The germline V gene has CDR1 DFQATT and CDR2 SNEGSKA (reference sequence). The CDR3 runs to 14 residues. Trimming stripped 3 bases from V and 5 bases from J, with 16 bases between. The CDR3 region is CSASIGAPGTEAFF. The CDR3 DNA sequence: TGCAGTGCTAGTATTGGGGCTCCGGGTACTGAAGCTTTCTTT.

V gene TRBV12-3 or TRBV12-4 combines with J gene TRBJ2-2; D gene uncertain. The V end was cut by 6 bases, the J end by 2 bases, with 4 bases between. The CDR3 runs 12 residues. The CDR3 coding sequence is TGTGCCAGCAGAATAAACACCGGGGAGCTGTTTTTT. Protein product: CASRINTGELFF.

This chain connects TRBV19 to TRBJ1-5, with D tentatively TRBD1 (5 bases). V was trimmed by 4 bases and J by 6 bases, leaving 7 bases between them. The CDR3 has 12 amino acids. Germline V gene sequence: CDR1 LNHDA, CDR2 SQIVND (reference sequence). This CDR3 is CASSTGFQPQHF. DNA for the CDR3: TGTGCCAGTAGTACAGGGTTTCAGCCCCAGCATTTT.

The rearrangement links TRBV5-1 to TRBJ2-1; no clear D gene. The CDR3 is 14 amino acids. V shed 5 bases and J shed 9 bases, with 18 bases lying between them. The germline V gene encodes CDR1 SGHRS and CDR2 YFSETQ. CDR3 coding DNA: TGCGCCAGCAGGAGAGGAGAAGGGTATACTGAGCAGTTCTTC. Amino acid sequence: CASRRGEGYTEQFF. The full variable domain, completed using reference TRBV5-1 and TRBJ2-1, is KAGVTQTPRYLIKTRGQQVTLSCSPISGHRSVSWYQQTPGQGLQFLFEYFSETQRNKGNFPGRFSGRQFSNSRSEMNVSTLELGDSALYLCASRRGEGYTEQFFGPGTRLTVL.

This clone was counted only a few times. This chain links TRBV4-3 with TRBJ1-6; TRBD1 matches 10 bases. Germline CDR1 LGHNA, CDR2 YSLEER. This CDR3 has 16 residues. V was clipped by 0 bases and J by 9 bases; unmatched bases: 5. The CDR3 coding sequence is TGCGCCAGCAGCCAAGAGGAGGGACAGGGGAGTTCACCCCTCCACTTT. Translation: CASSQEEGQGSSPLHF.

The chain recombines TRBV19 with TRBJ2-1; D is perhaps TRBD1 or TRBD2 (5 bases each). This CDR3 has 16 residues. The ends were cut back, 6 bases at V and 4 bases at J, with 19 bases in the middle. Germline assignment: CDR1 LNHDA and CDR2 SQIVND (reference sequence). The CDR3 protein is CASRPSGTGKYNEQFF. DNA of the CDR3: TGTGCCAGTAGGCCCTCCGGGACGGGAAAATACAATGAGCAGTTCTTC.